This TCR beta chain was found in a study of T cell repertoires in aging, cancer and after chemotherapy. Whole-study context: Donor ages fell into six groups from 30 or younger up to 70 or older. Paired samples before and after chemotherapy came from glioblastoma patients receiving temozolomide-based therapy. About 10 million TCR reads made up the full dataset.

TCR beta rearrangements were amplified from peripheral blood genomic DNA. This CDR3 has 13 residues. Trimming stripped 0 bases from V and 3 bases from J, with 9 bases between. Germline V gene data show CDR1 as DFQATT and CDR2 as SNEGSKA (reference sequence). Multiplex touch-down PCR with TRB-A/B primers amplified rearranged V-D-J TRB sequences. Using its own MiXCR run on the multiplex PCR reads, TCRdb lists one record per CDR3 protein. This sample has 7,500 to 10,000 distinct CDR3 sequences; about half occur once, and the top ten carry 3.5%. The source material was blood. This clonotype was obtained from a human donor with a solid tumor. The rearrangement uses TRBV20-1 and TRBJ2-7; D is possibly TRBD2 (6 bases). The CDR3 region is CSARELSGYEQYF. The CDR3 nucleotides are TGCAGTGCTAGAGAGCTTAGCGGCTACGAGCAGTACTTC.